The 28 T cell receptor beta chains below come from one sample, sequenced in a study of chemoradiotherapy in HPV16-positive cancers. Produced via immunoSEQ multiplex PCR; TCRdb's table is partial and in-frame only. The sample lists roughly 30,000 clones, 92% occurring once. Material: blood, obtained from a patient who underwent chemoradiotherapy. The receptors derive from a human donor with HPV-associated anogenital cancer.

This sequence joins TRBV19 and TRBJ1-5; 10 bases agree with TRBD1. This CDR3 contains 16 residues. Germline-derived CDR1 and CDR2 are LNHDA and SQIVND (reference sequence). With 9 bases clipped from V and 4 bases from J, the junction kept 12 bases outside the gene matches. The CDR3 spells CASGTGAVAFNQPQHF. The CDR3 DNA is TGTGCCAGCGGGACAGGGGCGGTAGCTTTTAATCAGCCCCAGCATTTT.

This clone was counted once. The CDR3 spells CASSKTGYGYTF. In DNA, the CDR3 is TGTGCCAGCAGCAAGACAGGGTATGGCTACACCTTC. V usage is TRBV11-3 and J usage is TRBJ1-2; 7 nucleotides line up with TRBD1. The CDR3 sequence is 12 residues long. CDR1 and CDR2 from the germline V gene are SGHNT and YENEEA. Trimming took 5 bases from V and 5 from J; bases not matched to a gene: 2. Looking up the rest from reference TRBV11-3 and TRBJ1-2 gives the full variable domain: EAGVVQSPRYKIIEKKQPVAFWCNPISGHNTLYWYLQNLGQGPELLIRYENEEAVDDSQLPKDRFSAERLKGVDSTLKIQPAELGDSAVYLCASSKTGYGYTFGSGTRLTVV.

In DNA, the CDR3 is TGTGCCAGCAGTACCTCACGGACTGGCACCATATATTTT. This codes for CASSTSRTGTIYF. The chain couples TRBV6-5 to TRBJ1-3, with unresolved D. The CDR3 is 13 residues long. Trimming stripped 5 bases from V and 9 bases from J, with 14 bases between. Germline V gene lookup returns CDR1 MNHEY and CDR2 SVGAGI.

The V gene is TRBV19, the J gene TRBJ2-3; D remains unclear. Trimming shortened V by 2 bases and J by 6 bases, and 21 bases separated the two germline ends. Germline assignment: CDR1 LNHDA and CDR2 SQIVND (reference sequence). The CDR3 runs 17 residues. Here the CDR3 reads CASSIQRDGRSGDTQYF. CDR3 bases: TGTGCCAGTAGTATACAGCGTGATGGCAGGAGTGGTGATACGCAGTATTTT.

The chain employs TRBV19 and TRBJ2-3; 10 nucleotides match TRBD2. Germline V gene sequence: CDR1 LNHDA, CDR2 SQIVND (reference sequence). This CDR3 has 15 amino acids. The V segment lost 4 bases and the J segment 2 bases; nucleotides outside the gene matches: 3. The CDR3, as DNA: TGTGCCAGTAGTACCACTAGCGGGGCCACAGATACGCAGTATTTT. Protein product: CASSTTSGATDTQYF.

This clone showed up just once. V and J are TRBV6-5 and TRBJ2-7, with D unresolved. V was pared by 6 bases and J by 0 bases, with 9 bases between. Per germline, CDR1 MNHEY and CDR2 SVGAGI. The CDR3 has 13 residues. This CDR3 reads CASSQTLSYEQYF. CDR3 in DNA: TGTGCCAGCAGCCAGACACTCTCCTACGAGCAGTACTTC.

V usage is TRBV18 and J usage is TRBJ1-2; possible D gene TRBD1, 5 bases. The CDR3 is 15 amino acids. Looked up from germline, CDR1 is KGHSH and CDR2 is LQKENI. V lost 3 bases and J lost 4, with 15 bases in between. The CDR3 region has the DNA TGTGCCAGCTCACCGAATCGGGACCCAGGCTATGGCTACACCTTC. The encoded protein is CASSPNRDPGYGYTF. The variable domain in full, completed from reference TRBV18 and TRBJ1-2, reads NAGVMQNPRHLVRRRGQEARLRCSPMKGHSHVYWYRQLPEEGLKFMVYLQKENIIDESGMPKERFSAEFPKEGPSILRIQQVVRGDSAAYFCASSPNRDPGYGYTFGSGTRLTVV.

The J gene is TRBJ2-5, the V gene TRBV7-9; 9 bases align to TRBD1. The J call may not be correct, given that the DNA end is closer to TRBJ2-7. The CDR3 sequence is 14 residues long. Germline V gene lookup returns CDR1 SEHNR and CDR2 FQNEAQ (reference sequence). The CDR3 loop reads CASSWTGAEDEQYF. DNA for the CDR3: TGTGCCAGCAGCTGGACAGGGGCAGAAGACGAGCAGTACTTC.

V gene TRBV10-3 combines with J gene TRBJ1-1, with no clear D. Between the trimmed V and J ends, which lost 2 bases and 2 bases, there was a span of 12 bases. CDR1 and CDR2 from the germline V gene are ENHRY and SYGVKD. The CDR3 sequence is 15 residues long. The CDR3 DNA follows: TGTGCCATCAGTGAGAACCAGGACCTAAACACTGAAGCTTTCTTT. The encoded protein is CAISENQDLNTEAFF.

The V gene is TRBV13, the J gene TRBJ1-2; a possible D gene is TRBD1 (5 bases). V lost 0 bases and J lost 8, with 13 bases in between. This CDR3 comprises 14 residues. Per germline, CDR1 PRHDT and CDR2 FYEKMQ (reference sequence). In nucleotides, the CDR3 is TGTGCCAGCAGCTTAGGAGGGGCAATAGGCGGCTACACCTTC. It codes for CASSLGGAIGGYTF.

The CDR3 region is CASSLGVQGSPLHF. Here the CDR3 DNA reads TGTGCCAGCAGCTTGGGGGTACAGGGCTCACCCCTCCACTTT. The rearrangement links TRBV11-3 to TRBJ1-6; weak D call: TRBD1 (6 bases). Trimming took 3 bases from V and 10 from J, leaving 13 bases between them. From germline, CDR1 is SGHNT and CDR2 YENEEA. The CDR3 sequence is 14 residues long.

The V gene is TRBV19, the J gene TRBJ1-6; D is uncertain. The CDR3 consists of 14 residues. CDR1 is LNHDA and CDR2 is SQIVND in the germline V gene (reference sequence). V lost 4 bases and J lost 3, with 7 bases in between. Written as DNA, the CDR3 is TGTGCCAGTAGTACCCGGGACTATAATTCACCCCTCCACTTT. It codes for CASSTRDYNSPLHF.

This clone was counted a single time. CDR3 sequence: CASSSLLSLISGNTIYF. DNA for the CDR3: TGTGCCAGTAGCAGTCTCCTCTCACTAATCTCTGGAAACACCATATATTTT. The rearrangement links TRBV19 to TRBJ1-3; D unclear. The germline gives CDR1 LNHDA, CDR2 SQIVND (reference sequence). CDR3 size: 17 residues. V lost 6 bases and J lost 0, with 18 bases in between.

This clone was seen once. This chain links TRBV29-1 with TRBJ1-5; D is perhaps TRBD1 (6 bases). Germline values: CDR1 SQVTM, CDR2 ANQGSEA. This CDR3 contains 16 residues. Trimming cost V 7 bases and J 1 base, with 20 bases left between them. CDR3 sequence reads: CSGEDSEDVSNQPQHF. CDR3 DNA sequence: TGCAGCGGGGAGGACAGTGAAGACGTGAGCAATCAGCCCCAGCATTTT.

The chain joins TRBV5-1 to TRBJ2-3; 8 bases agree with TRBD1. CDR1 and CDR2 (germline): SGHRS, YFSETQ. The CDR3 totals 15 residues. The J segment lost 2 bases and the V segment lost 4 bases, leaving 6 bases of the junction unmatched. In DNA form, the CDR3 reads TGCGCCAGCAGCGGGGGGACAGGAACCACAGATACGCAGTATTTT. This encodes CASSGGTGTTDTQYF.

The chain recombines TRBV5-5 with TRBJ2-1; unclear D gene. Germline V gives CDR1 SGHKS, CDR2 YYEKEE (reference sequence). Trimming shortened V by 0 bases and J by 0 bases, and 10 bases separated the two germline ends. The CDR3 has 16 amino acids. The CDR3 region is CASSLAAASSYNEQFF. Here the CDR3 DNA reads TGTGCCAGCAGCTTGGCGGCAGCGAGCTCCTACAATGAGCAGTTCTTC. The entire variable domain, with the rest obtained from reference TRBV5-5 and TRBJ2-1, is as follows: DAGVTQSPTHLIKTRGQQVTLRCSPISGHKSVSWYQQVLGQGPQFIFQYYEKEERGRGNFPDRFSARQFPNYSSELNVNALLLGDSALYLCASSLAAASSYNEQFFGPGTRLTVL.

The J gene is TRBJ1-4, the V gene TRBV2, with D possibly matching TRBD1 (5 bases). The V end lost 2 bases, the J end lost 5 bases, and 12 bases lay between the germline ends. The CDR3 length is 15 residues. The germline gives CDR1 SNHLY, CDR2 FYNNEI. As DNA, the CDR3 is TGTGCCAGCAGTGAACGGGGCAAACCAAATGAAAAACTGTTTTTT. Amino acids: CASSERGKPNEKLFF.

The chain employs TRBV25-1 and TRBJ1-4, with D possibly TRBD1 on 5 matching bases. Germline values: CDR1 MGHDK, CDR2 SYGVNS. V dropped 6 bases and J dropped 8 bases, with 16 bases sitting between them. The CDR3 sequence is 14 residues long. The CDR3 reads CASSADISREKLFF. The CDR3 DNA sequence: TGTGCCAGCAGCGCGGACATATCAAGGGAAAAACTGTTTTTT.

This chain links TRBV15 with TRBJ1-4, with 7 bases matching TRBD1. Germline V gene sequence: CDR1 LNHNV, CDR2 YYDKDF (reference sequence). This CDR3 region has 19 residues. Trimming at V came to 3 bases and at J to 7 bases, leaving 20 bases not matched to a gene. CDR3 nucleotide sequence: TGTGCCACCAGCAGTACGACAGGGAGGGCATTGGCGCGCAGTGAAAAACTGTTTTTT. Its protein is CATSSTTGRALARSEKLFF.

The genes are TRBV5-1 and TRBJ2-5; D possibly corresponds to TRBD2 (5 bases). Trimming pared 2 bases from V and 5 bases from J, leaving 16 bases between. This CDR3 contains 15 residues. CDR1 and CDR2 (germline): SGHRS, YFSETQ. CDR3 DNA: TGCGCCAGCAGCTTACAGCCCGCTACGGGGGAGACCCAGTACTTC. As protein: CASSLQPATGETQYF.

This chain joins TRBV19 and TRBJ1-3; TRBD1 matches 10 bases. V lost 5 bases, J lost 4 bases, and 11 bases stayed unmatched. The CDR3 is made up of 17 amino acids. Germline CDR1 is LNHDA and CDR2 is SQIVND (reference sequence). The chain's CDR3 is CASSDPQTGGIGNTIYF. The CDR3 DNA sequence: TGTGCCAGTAGTGATCCCCAGACAGGGGGCATCGGAAACACCATATATTTT.

This chain links TRBV19 with TRBJ2-1, with TRBD2 identical over 12 bases. The CDR3 sequence is 16 residues long. With V trimmed by 3 bases and J by 8 bases, 8 bases remained unmatched. Germline V gene sequence: CDR1 LNHDA, CDR2 SQIVND (reference sequence). The CDR3 spells CASSITSSGGAYEQFF. The DNA of the CDR3 is TGTGCCAGTAGTATCACTTCTAGCGGGGGGGCCTATGAGCAGTTCTTC.

The rearrangement links TRBV7-2 to TRBJ2-3; 10 bases match TRBD2. The length of the CDR3 is 16 residues. The J segment lost 7 bases and the V segment lost 2 bases, leaving 9 bases of the junction unmatched. Germline CDR1 is SGHTA and CDR2 is FQGNSA. The CDR3 spells CASSLRISGGAHTQYF. CDR3 coding DNA: TGTGCCAGCAGCTTAAGGATCAGCGGGGGGGCGCATACGCAGTATTTT. The entire variable domain, with the rest obtained from reference TRBV7-2 and TRBJ2-3, is as follows: GAGVSQSPSNKVTEKGKDVELRCDPISGHTALYWYRQSLGQGLEFLIYFQGNSAPDKSGLPSDRFSAERTGGSVSTLTIQRTQQEDSAVYLCASSLRISGGAHTQYFGPGTRLTVL.

The J gene is TRBJ2-1, the V gene TRBV15, with 9 bases aligning to TRBD2. The germline V gene has CDR1 LNHNV and CDR2 YYDKDF (reference sequence). The CDR3 totals 18 residues. J lost 1 base, V lost 3 bases, and 10 bases had no gene match. This CDR3 is CATSSRKWRGGSYNEQFF. The CDR3 nucleotides read TGTGCCACCAGCAGTAGGAAATGGCGGGGGGGTTCCTACAATGAGCAGTTCTTC.

The chain combines TRBV11-2 with TRBJ1-1, with TRBD1 matching over 8 bases. CDR1 is SGHAT and CDR2 is FQNNGV in the germline V gene. Germline trimming cut 4 bases from V and 3 bases from J; bases unmatched to any gene: 13. This CDR3 has 17 amino acids. The DNA of the CDR3 is TGTGCCAGCAGCTCCAAGGACAGGGCCGCTCTAGACACTGAAGCTTTCTTT. Residues: CASSSKDRAALDTEAFF.

This clone appeared a single time. This chain links TRBV11-3 with TRBJ2-7, with D perhaps matching TRBD1 (7 bases). Germline CDR1 SGHNT, CDR2 YENEEA. V was cut by 5 bases and J by 4 bases, with 12 bases left in between. CDR3 size: 13 residues. The CDR3 region has the DNA TGTGCCAGCAGCCCAGGGGGGTTGTACGAGCAGTACTTC. This codes for CASSPGGLYEQYF.

The chain joins TRBV21-1 to TRBJ1-2. TRBV21-1 is a pseudogene segment. CDR3 length: 15 residues. CDR3 coding DNA: TGTGCCAGCAGCAAAGGGCCAGAGTCTAACTATGGCTACACCTTC. This gives the protein CASSKGPESNYGYTF.

V and J are TRBV7-2 and TRBJ2-3, with 8 positions matching TRBD2. Germline V gene lookup returns CDR1 SGHTA and CDR2 FQGNSA. The CDR3 runs to 15 residues. Germline trimming cut 5 bases from V and 2 bases from J; bases unmatched to any gene: 6. This chain's CDR3 is CASSPGLGNTDTQYF. The CDR3 nucleotides are TGTGCCAGCAGCCCGGGACTAGGGAACACAGATACGCAGTATTTT.